The next 8 T cell receptor beta chains were all read from a single sample in a study of cytomegalovirus exposure and HLA in healthy donors. The PCR ran on 60 Vbeta and 13 Jbeta primers. Generated by immunoSEQ multiplex PCR, the TCRdb table keeps only in-frame clones and is missing some. This table has about 220,000 clones, about 70% appearing once. Input material: PBMCs. Receptors were obtained from a woman in her thirties in good health and CMV-seronegative.

As regards this clone: Other DNA sequences in this sample translate to the same CDR3. The chain joins TRBV9 to TRBJ1-5; D ambiguous. CDR3 length equals 15 residues. The V and J ends lost 0 bases and 4 bases respectively, with 11 bases between them. Per germline, CDR1 SGDLS and CDR2 YYNGEE. The chain's CDR3 is CASSVDGRGNQPQHF. CDR3 sequence (DNA): TGTGCCAGCAGCGTAGACGGCAGAGGGAATCAGCCCCAGCATTTT.

This clone was seen a single time. The V and J genes are TRBV10-3 and TRBJ2-3; a weak D match, TRBD2 (5 bases). The CDR3 loop spans 13 amino acids. V dropped 2 bases and J dropped 6 bases, with 9 bases sitting between them. Germline V gene sequence: CDR1 ENHRY, CDR2 SYGVKD. The DNA for the CDR3 is TGTGCCATCAGTGAGGCGGGTTCGGATACGCAGTATTTT. It yields the protein CAISEAGSDTQYF.

Note on this clone: In the same sample, other DNA sequences code for this CDR3. The chain uses TRBV30 and TRBJ1-4; D possibly corresponds to TRBD1 (5 bases). The CDR3 has 12 amino acids. Germline CDR1 and CDR2: GTSNPN and SVGIG (reference sequence). The V and J ends lost 4 bases and 8 bases respectively, with 11 bases between them. The CDR3 DNA follows: TGTGCCTGGACGTCGGGGGGGGAAAAACTGTTTTTT. Translated, it gives CAWTSGGEKLFF. Together with reference TRBV30 and TRBJ1-4, the CDR3 gives the full variable domain: SQTIHQWPATLVQPVGSPLSLECTVEGTSNPNLYWYRQAAGRGLQLLFYSVGIGQISSEVPQNLSASRPQDRQFILSSKKLLLSDSGFYLCAWTSGGEKLFFGSGTQLSVL.

V and J are TRBV15 and TRBJ1-1; no firm D call. CDR3 length: 13 amino acids. Germline V gives CDR1 LNHNV, CDR2 YYDKDF (reference sequence). V lost 6 bases and J lost 1, with 9 bases in between. CDR3 sequence: CATSLTGNTEAFF. The CDR3 DNA reads as TGTGCCACCAGTTTAACGGGGAACACTGAAGCTTTCTTT.

This sequence joins TRBV13 and TRBJ2-7; perhaps TRBD1 as D (6 bases). The V gene lost 0 bases and the J gene lost 5 bases, with 8 bases spanning the gap. Germline V gene data show CDR1 as PRHDT and CDR2 as FYEKMQ (reference sequence). The length of the CDR3 is 13 residues. The CDR3 here is CASSLGRDNEQYF. CDR3 bases: TGTGCCAGCAGCTTAGGCAGGGACAACGAGCAGTACTTC.

This clone was recorded once. V and J are TRBV5-1 and TRBJ2-5; TRBD1 is a possible D gene (6 bases). V lost 0 bases and J 4 bases, leaving 19 bases between the germline ends. This CDR3 spans 17 amino acids. Germline V lookup: CDR1 SGHRS, CDR2 YFSETQ. The CDR3 loop reads CASSLGQNQEGGETQYF. The DNA of the CDR3 is TGCGCCAGCAGCTTGGGCCAGAACCAAGAAGGGGGAGAGACCCAGTACTTC.

This chain connects TRBV5-4 to TRBJ1-2; no clear D. Trimming shortened V by 4 bases and J by 6 bases, and 13 bases separated the two germline ends. Germline-derived CDR1 and CDR2 are SGHNT and YYREEE (reference sequence). The length of the CDR3 is 13 residues. CDR3 sequence: CASSPDLRDGYTF. Written as DNA, the CDR3 is TGTGCCAGCAGCCCCGACCTCCGGGATGGCTACACCTTC. Together with reference TRBV5-4 and TRBJ1-2, the CDR3 gives the full variable domain: ETGVTQSPTHLIKTRGQQVTLRCSSQSGHNTVSWYQQALGQGPQFIFQYYREEENGRGNFPPRFSGLQFPNYSSELNVNALELDDSALYLCASSPDLRDGYTFGSGTRLTVV.

The chain couples TRBV7-9 to TRBJ1-4, with 9 bases matching TRBD1. Germline CDR1 and CDR2: SEHNR and FQNEAQ (reference sequence). The CDR3 spans 15 residues. The ends lost 5 bases at V and 6 bases at J; junction bases unmatched: 7. CDR3 sequence: CASSQEDRGDEKLFF. Here the CDR3 DNA reads TGTGCCAGCAGCCAAGAGGACAGGGGTGATGAAAAACTGTTTTTT.